The subject of this entry is one T cell receptor beta chain. This sample is part of a study of blood T cell repertoires in COVID-19. Unmatched junction bases numbered 8, after V lost 1 base and J lost 0 bases. The germline CDR1 and CDR2 sequences are LNHDA and SQIVND (reference sequence). The length of the CDR3 is 17 residues. Method: immunoSEQ multiplex PCR; TCRdb's copy keeps in-frame clones and lacks some. The sample shows some 300,000 clones, over 75% of them seen only once. Clinical histories supplied by participants themselves formed the basis of cohort assignment. Cohort 3 donors were reported recovered after two negative PCRs, clearance, or symptom resolution.

Input material: PBMCs or T cells enriched from blood (not recorded which). The receptor was derived from a woman aged 30 to 39 who had recovered from COVID-19. The V call is TRBV19, the J call TRBJ1-1; 7 positions match TRBD1. The CDR3 DNA sequence: TGTGCCAGTAGTATAGCCTACCGGGACAGCTTGAACACTGAAGCTTTCTTT. This sequence encodes CASSIAYRDSLNTEAFF.